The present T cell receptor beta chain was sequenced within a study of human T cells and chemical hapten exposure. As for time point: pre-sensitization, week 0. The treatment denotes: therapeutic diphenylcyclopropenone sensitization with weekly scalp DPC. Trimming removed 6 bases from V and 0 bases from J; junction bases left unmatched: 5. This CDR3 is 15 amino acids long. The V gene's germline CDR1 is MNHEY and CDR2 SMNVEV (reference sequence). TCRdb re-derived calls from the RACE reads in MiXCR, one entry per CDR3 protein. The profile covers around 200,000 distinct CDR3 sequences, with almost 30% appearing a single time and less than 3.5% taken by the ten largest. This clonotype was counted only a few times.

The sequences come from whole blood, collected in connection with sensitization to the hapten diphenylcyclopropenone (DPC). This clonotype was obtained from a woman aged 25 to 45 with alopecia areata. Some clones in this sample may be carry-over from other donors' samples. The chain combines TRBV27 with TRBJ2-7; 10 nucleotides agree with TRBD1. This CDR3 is CASRPRTGGSYEQYF. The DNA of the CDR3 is TGTGCCAGCAGACCGAGGACAGGGGGCTCCTACGAGCAGTACTTC.